This TCR beta chain was identified during a study of cytomegalovirus exposure and HLA in healthy donors. General study results and limits: TCR beta V- and J-gene trimming, according to a later analysis, was linked to a missense DCLRE1C variant.

13 Jbeta primers and 60 Vbeta primers were used for the PCR. Repertoires were generated with immunoSEQ multiplex PCR, while TCRdb's copy carries only in-frame clones and drops some. The table records 160,000 or so clones, approximately 84% of them present only once. A word on this clone: The antigen is undetermined.

In germline, CDR1 is SGHRS, CDR2 YFSETQ. The CDR3 loop spans 14 amino acids. Trimming shortened V by 4 bases and J by 4 bases, and 13 bases separated the two germline ends. V gene TRBV5-1 combines with J gene TRBJ2-3; maybe TRBD2 (6 bases). The receptor comes from a male donor in good health and CMV-seropositive. The sequenced sample consisted of PBMCs. CDR3 coding DNA: TGCGCCAGCAGCAGCCTTGGGAGGCCAGATACGCAGTATTTT. Protein product: CASSSLGRPDTQYF. Full variable domain (remainder filled in from reference TRBV5-1 and TRBJ2-3): KAGVTQTPRYLIKTRGQQVTLSCSPISGHRSVSWYQQTPGQGLQFLFEYFSETQRNKGNFPGRFSGRQFSNSRSEMNVSTLELGDSALYLCASSSLGRPDTQYFGPGTRLTVL.